This T cell receptor beta chain was recovered during a study of shared clonotypes between healthy human individuals. General observations from the study: Clonotypes shared by all four donors outscored non-shared clonotypes in generation probability. Across a handful of donors, naive CD4 shared 5% to 6%, naive CD8 3.5% to 4%, memory CD4 2.3%, memory CD8 around 0.42%.

Germline CDR1 and CDR2: SGDLS and YYNGEE. This CDR3 has 16 residues. With 3 bases clipped from V and 0 bases from J, the junction kept 5 bases outside the gene matches. The assay was immunoSEQ multiplex PCR, and TCRdb's table has in-frame clones only and misses some. The sample consists of about 770,000 clones, over 55% of them appearing once. Comment on this clone: What it binds is unknown.

The chain employs TRBV9 and TRBJ2-3; 9 bases are shared with TRBD2. The TCR sequence derives from a woman aged 25 to 45 in good health. The specimen was memory CD4+ T cells sorted from blood. As to subset: CD45RA-negative fraction. The CDR3 DNA reads as TGTGCCAGCAGCGCTTCTAGCGGGAAAAGCACAGATACGCAGTATTTT. Its translation is CASSASSGKSTDTQYF.